This TCR beta chain was retrieved from a study of blood T cells in healthy people across ages. The CDR3 runs 15 residues. V was shortened by 2 bases and J by 6 bases, with 16 bases between the two germline ends. They isolated at least 7 million PBMCs from each sample. PCR was performed a second time for about 6 to 12 cycles using a sample-barcoded 5' primer and a J-beta primer mix. TCRdb reprocessed the 5' RACE reads with MiXCR, giving one entry per CDR3 protein. The repertoire holds approximately 2,000,000 distinct CDR3 sequences, with roughly two fifths as singletons. The rearrangement links TRBV12-3 or TRBV12-4 to TRBJ1-2, with D possibly TRBD1 on 5 matching bases. The TCR originated in a human donor in good health. The source material was blood. CDR3 sequence (DNA): TGTGCCAGCAGTTTAAATTACGAGAGGGGAAATGGCTACACCTTC. It encodes CASSLNYERGNGYTF.